Listed below are T cell receptor beta chains from one sample, sequenced in a study of blood T cell repertoires in COVID-19. Repertoires were generated with immunoSEQ multiplex PCR, while TCRdb's copy carries only in-frame clones and drops some. This sample carries about 230,000 clones, approximately 82% of them seen once, and the ten largest clones take approximately 2.6%. The sequencing input was peripheral blood. All receptors come from a woman in her 70s with active or convalescent COVID-19. Each CDR3 is given with its conserved first and last residue. Fields, in order: V gene, D gene, J gene, clone size, CDR3 DNA, CDR3 protein. A D gene is named only where the DNA matches it firmly. Clone size is shown for a subset of rows, as once, few, many or a class of expanded clone.

V: TRBV2; D: .; J: TRBJ1-6; size: .; DNA: TGTGCCAGCAGGGGGAGGGTAGCCAATTCACCCCTCCACTTT; CDR3: CASRGRVANSPLHF
V: TRBV11-2; D: .; J: TRBJ1-4; size: .; DNA: TGTGCCAGCAGCTTAATGACAGCTGGTGAAAAACTGTTTTTT; CDR3: CASSLMTAGEKLFF
V: TRBV4-2; D: .; J: TRBJ2-2; size: few; DNA: TGTGCCAGCAGCCAAGTGGGCAGTAAGCTCGCGAACACCGGGGAGCTGTTTTTT; CDR3: CASSQVGSKLANTGELFF
V: TRBV6-5; D: TRBD2; J: TRBJ2-1; size: .; DNA: TGTGCCAGCAGTACCCAGCGGGGGTTCTACAATGAGCAGTTCTTC; CDR3: CASSTQRGFYNEQFF
V: TRBV6-1; D: TRBD1; J: TRBJ1-2; size: .; DNA: TGTGCCAGCAGTGAAGCGTGGGGACAGGGCGGCTACACCTTC; CDR3: CASSEAWGQGGYTF
V: TRBV14; D: TRBD2; J: TRBJ2-1; size: .; DNA: TGTGCCAGCAGCCAAAGGGGGACTAGCGGGAGGAATGAGCAGTTCTTC; CDR3: CASSQRGTSGRNEQFF
V: TRBV7-3; D: .; J: TRBJ2-7; size: .; DNA: TGTGCCAGCAGTTTCGACAGGATGGACGAGCAGTACTTC; CDR3: CASSFDRMDEQYF
V: TRBV7-2; D: TRBD2; J: TRBJ2-3; size: .; DNA: TGTGCCAGCAGCTTAGCCTTAGCGGGGGGCGCAGATACGCAGTATTTT; CDR3: CASSLALAGGADTQYF
V: TRBV30; D: TRBD2; J: TRBJ2-5; size: .; DNA: TGTGCCTGGAGCCCGACTAGCGGGAGCACGACCCAGTACTTC; CDR3: CAWSPTSGSTTQYF
V: TRBV5-4; D: .; J: TRBJ1-2; size: few; DNA: TGTGCCAGCAGCTTTTGGGCAGGGGATGGCTACACCTTC; CDR3: CASSFWAGDGYTF
V: TRBV10-3; D: .; J: TRBJ2-7; size: .; DNA: TGTGCCATCCGGCGGGTAAGCTCCTACGAGCAGTACTTC; CDR3: CAIRRVSSYEQYF
V: TRBV5-4; D: .; J: TRBJ1-1; size: once; DNA: TGTGCCAGCAGCCACTGGACAGCCACTGAAGCTTTCTTT; CDR3: CASSHWTATEAFF
V: TRBV6-1; D: .; J: TRBJ1-2; size: .; DNA: TGTGCCAGCAGTGAAGCGGGACACGCCAACTATGGCTACACCTTC; CDR3: CASSEAGHANYGYTF
V: TRBV30; D: .; J: TRBJ1-3; size: .; DNA: TGTGCCTGGGAGGAGTTAAGCTCTGGAAACACCATATATTTT; CDR3: CAWEELSSGNTIYF
V: TRBV11-3; D: .; J: TRBJ2-1; size: .; DNA: TGTGCCAGCAGCTTAGGCGGGTACAGCAATGAGCAGTTCTTC; CDR3: CASSLGGYSNEQFF
V: TRBV19; D: TRBD2; J: TRBJ2-7; size: once; DNA: TGTGCCAGTAGTATAGGGACTAGCGGGAGCTTCTCCTACGAGCAGTACTTC; CDR3: CASSIGTSGSFSYEQYF
V: TRBV29-1; D: .; J: TRBJ1-2; size: .; DNA: TGCAGCGTTCTCCGGGATGAGGGCTACACCTTC; CDR3: CSVLRDEGYTF
V: TRBV12-3/TRBV12-4; D: .; J: TRBJ1-1; size: .; DNA: TGTGCCAGCAGTTTCAGCAGGGACACTGAAGCTTTCTTT; CDR3: CASSFSRDTEAFF
V: TRBV6-1; D: TRBD2; J: TRBJ2-7; size: once; DNA: TGTGCCAGCAGTGCAGCCCGGGAGGGACATACGCAGCAGTACTTC; CDR3: CASSAAREGHTQQYF
V: TRBV5-4; D: .; J: TRBJ1-5; size: .; DNA: TGTGCCAGCGGCACAGGTCTAAATCAGCCCCAGCATTTT; CDR3: CASGTGLNQPQHF
V: TRBV6-5; D: .; J: TRBJ2-7; size: .; DNA: TGTGCCAGCAGCCCCGCGGCGGATCTCTACGAGCAGTACTTC; CDR3: CASSPAADLYEQYF
V: TRBV24-1; D: .; J: TRBJ1-1; size: .; DNA: TGTGCCACCAGTGATGGGGGCCGCAACACTGAAGCTTTCTTT; CDR3: CATSDGGRNTEAFF
V: TRBV6-1; D: .; J: TRBJ1-5; size: .; DNA: TGTGCCAGCAGTGAACGTGTTAATCAGCCCCAGCATTTT; CDR3: CASSERVNQPQHF
V: TRBV7-9; D: .; J: TRBJ1-2; size: .; DNA: TGTGCCAGCAGCTTAGAACGGGGGGGTTTTCATGGCTACACCTTC; CDR3: CASSLERGGFHGYTF
V: TRBV20-1; D: .; J: TRBJ2-1; size: .; DNA: TGCAGTGCTAGGCACTACGATGAGCAGTTCTTC; CDR3: CSARHYDEQFF
V: TRBV30; D: TRBD2; J: TRBJ2-3; size: .; DNA: TGTGCCTGGAGTGTTGGCGGGAGCCGGGGTACGCAGTATTTT; CDR3: CAWSVGGSRGTQYF
V: TRBV7-2; D: .; J: TRBJ2-2; size: .; DNA: TGTGCCAGCAGCTTGGGGACTTGGGCCGGGGAGCTGTTTTTT; CDR3: CASSLGTWAGELFF
V: TRBV5-1; D: .; J: TRBJ1-2; size: once; DNA: TGCGCCAGCAGCTTTGGGGGGGCTAACTATGGCTACACCTTC; CDR3: CASSFGGANYGYTF
V: TRBV6-2/TRBV6-3; D: .; J: TRBJ1-4; size: .; DNA: TGTGCCAGCAGCCCCGTAAATGAAAAACTGTTTTTT; CDR3: CASSPVNEKLFF
V: TRBV1; D: .; J: TRBJ1-1; size: .; DNA: TGCACCAGCAGCCAGGCTGGACGGGCGGGGAACACTGAAGCTTTCTTT; CDR3: CTSSQAGRAGNTEAFF
V: TRBV7-8; D: .; J: TRBJ1-1; size: .; DNA: TGTGCCAGCAGCTTACTAGTGGGGGCGCGGACTGAAGCTTTCTTT; CDR3: CASSLLVGARTEAFF
V: TRBV28; D: .; J: TRBJ2-5; size: .; DNA: TGTGCCAGCAGTTCCCCCGGGACACGCGAGACCCAGTACTTC; CDR3: CASSSPGTRETQYF
V: TRBV7-2; D: .; J: TRBJ2-4; size: .; DNA: TGTGCCAGCAGCCCCCTAGGGGTTATTCAGTACTTC; CDR3: CASSPLGVIQYF
V: TRBV19; D: TRBD1; J: TRBJ1-2; size: .; DNA: TGTGCCAGTAGTCCTCACGGACAGGGGGGAGGCTACACCTTC; CDR3: CASSPHGQGGGYTF
V: TRBV24-1; D: TRBD1; J: TRBJ1-2; size: once; DNA: TGTGCCACCAGTGATCCCGGGACAGGGGGCGACTATGGCTACACCTTC; CDR3: CATSDPGTGGDYGYTF
V: TRBV5-1; D: TRBD1; J: TRBJ1-4; size: .; DNA: TGCGCCAGCAGCGGGTGGGACAGGGGTGCAACTAATGAAAAACTGTTTTTT; CDR3: CASSGWDRGATNEKLFF
V: TRBV5-5; D: TRBD1; J: TRBJ1-1; size: .; DNA: TGTGCCAGCAGCTTTCAGACAGGGGGCACTGAAGCTTTCTTT; CDR3: CASSFQTGGTEAFF
V: TRBV19; D: TRBD2; J: TRBJ2-7; size: .; DNA: TGTGCCAGTAGTATGAGGCGCGGGGGAGGCTCCTACGAGCAGTACTTC; CDR3: CASSMRRGGGSYEQYF
V: TRBV7-9; D: TRBD1; J: TRBJ2-3; size: .; DNA: TGTGCCAGCAGCTTGGGGGACAGCCGCACGCAGTATTTT; CDR3: CASSLGDSRTQYF
V: TRBV6-5; D: .; J: TRBJ1-1; size: .; DNA: TGTGCCAGCAGTTATATTAGAGGGAACACTGAAGCTTTCTTT; CDR3: CASSYIRGNTEAFF
V: TRBV6-6; D: TRBD1; J: TRBJ1-2; size: .; DNA: TGTGCCAGCAGGACAGGGGATAACTATGGCTACACCTTC; CDR3: CASRTGDNYGYTF
V: TRBV5-4; D: TRBD2; J: TRBJ2-1; size: .; DNA: TGTGCCAGCAGCCCCACTAGCGAGACCTACAATGAGCAGTTCTTC; CDR3: CASSPTSETYNEQFF
V: TRBV2; D: .; J: TRBJ2-7; size: .; DNA: TGTGCCAGCAGTGAAGTAAGGGCGACTAGCTACGAGCAGTACTTC; CDR3: CASSEVRATSYEQYF
V: TRBV29-1; D: TRBD2; J: TRBJ2-7; size: .; DNA: TGCAGCGTTGATGGACTAGGGCGGCACGAGCAGTACTTC; CDR3: CSVDGLGRHEQYF
V: TRBV29-1; D: .; J: TRBJ1-1; size: .; DNA: TGCAGCGTTTCGCCTCGAACAGGGAACACTGAAGCTTTCTTT; CDR3: CSVSPRTGNTEAFF
V: TRBV6-5; D: TRBD2; J: TRBJ2-1; size: few; DNA: TGTGCCAGCAGTCGTAGCGGGGGGGTGTACAATGAGCAGTTCTTC; CDR3: CASSRSGGVYNEQFF
V: TRBV18; D: TRBD1; J: TRBJ2-1; size: .; DNA: TGTGCCAGCTCACCATTTAAGGGGGCAAGGTACAATGAGCAGTTCTTC; CDR3: CASSPFKGARYNEQFF
V: TRBV4-1; D: .; J: TRBJ2-3; size: few; DNA: TGCGCCAGCAGCCAAGAGCGGGACTCGGAGGATACGCAGTATTTT; CDR3: CASSQERDSEDTQYF
V: TRBV5-1; D: TRBD2; J: TRBJ2-3; size: .; DNA: TGCGCCAGCTCCGGGACTAGCGGCACAGATACGCAGTATTTT; CDR3: CASSGTSGTDTQYF